The following is a T cell receptor beta chain sequence with its context. Its antigen is currently unknown. Sequenced by immunoSEQ multiplex PCR; TCRdb stores in-frame clones only, minus some. Of about 240,000 clones listed, around 88% were seen once; the top ten hold less than 1.5%. The data are from a study of cytomegalovirus exposure and HLA in healthy donors. Study-level information: The roughly 110 validation repertoires were produced on the same platform as the 720 or so repertoires of the first cohort. This was reported in a later analysis.

Regarding the study as a whole: The investigators catalogued about 170 TCR beta chains as cytomegalovirus-associated.

This CDR3 is built from 17 residues. In germline, CDR1 is LNHDA, CDR2 SQIVND (reference sequence). Trimming removed 9 bases from V and 0 bases from J; junction bases left unmatched: 10. The clonotype comes from a woman aged 25 to 39 in good health and CMV-seropositive. V usage is TRBV19 and J usage is TRBJ2-6; 8 bases agree with TRBD1. The sequenced sample consisted of PBMCs. The CDR3: CASNLGQASSGANVLTF. CDR3 bases: TGTGCCAGCAACTTGGGACAGGCAAGCTCTGGGGCCAACGTCCTGACTTTC.